Listed below are T cell receptor beta chains from one sample, sequenced in a study of blood T cell repertoires in COVID-19. Here immunoSEQ multiplex PCR was the method, and the copy in TCRdb shows in-frame clones only, minus some. This sample yields approximately 70,000 clones, of which more than 70% are seen a single time; 5% to 6.5% belongs to the top ten. The sample was peripheral blood. Receptor source: a woman in her sixties with acute or convalescent COVID-19. The CDR3 runs from the conserved cysteine through the conserved F or W. A D gene is named only where the DNA matches it firmly. Not all rows give a size; the values are once, few, many and, for expanded clones, a class.

cdr3_nt: TGTGCCAGCCCAGGGGACGGGTCGGGCACTGAAGCTTTCTTT
cdr3_aa: CASPGDGSGTEAFF
clone_size: .
v_call: TRBV28
j_call: TRBJ1-1
d_call: .

cdr3_nt: TGTGCCAGCAGCTTGGCCGGGAGGACCGGGGAGCTGTTTTTT
cdr3_aa: CASSLAGRTGELFF
clone_size: .
v_call: TRBV5-6
j_call: TRBJ2-2
d_call: TRBD2

cdr3_nt: TGTGCCAGCAGCTCAAGCGCCCCAGGGTCGGACACTGAAGCTTTCTTT
cdr3_aa: CASSSSAPGSDTEAFF
clone_size: few
v_call: TRBV11-2
j_call: TRBJ1-1
d_call: .

cdr3_nt: TGTGCCAGCAGCCAAGAAGGGGGTCCCTATAATTCACCCCTCCACTTT
cdr3_aa: CASSQEGGPYNSPLHF
clone_size: few
v_call: TRBV4-2
j_call: TRBJ1-6
d_call: .

cdr3_nt: TGTGCCAGCAGTTCGGATGGACAGGCCTATAATTCACCCCTCCACTTT
cdr3_aa: CASSSDGQAYNSPLHF
clone_size: .
v_call: TRBV6-5
j_call: TRBJ1-6
d_call: TRBD1

cdr3_nt: TGTGCCAGCTCACCGACGCGGGACAGGGGCTACGAGCAGTACTTC
cdr3_aa: CASSPTRDRGYEQYF
clone_size: once
v_call: TRBV18
j_call: TRBJ2-7
d_call: TRBD1

cdr3_nt: TGTGCCAGTAGTATAGATCTCGAGACGGTGAGGGTGGGGAGCTCCTACAATGAGCAGTTCTTC
cdr3_aa: CASSIDLETVRVGSSYNEQFF
clone_size: .
v_call: TRBV19
j_call: TRBJ2-1
d_call: .

cdr3_nt: TGTGCCAGCAGTCCGACCACGGGGAATAATTCACCCCTCCACTTT
cdr3_aa: CASSPTTGNNSPLHF
clone_size: .
v_call: TRBV27
j_call: TRBJ1-6
d_call: .

cdr3_nt: TGTGCCAGCAGCTGGGATCCCGTTGGGGCTGCTAGCACAGATACGCAGTATTTT
cdr3_aa: CASSWDPVGAASTDTQYF
clone_size: .
v_call: TRBV7-6
j_call: TRBJ2-3
d_call: .

cdr3_nt: TGTGCCAGCAGTGGCCAACAGGGAGGGGAGCAGTACTTC
cdr3_aa: CASSGQQGGEQYF
clone_size: .
v_call: TRBV27
j_call: TRBJ2-7
d_call: .

cdr3_nt: TGTGCCAGCAGTCCTAAGGCGCCCCCGGACAGGGTTAACAACGAGCAGTACTTC
cdr3_aa: CASSPKAPPDRVNNEQYF
clone_size: .
v_call: TRBV27
j_call: TRBJ2-7
d_call: TRBD1

cdr3_nt: TGTGCCAGTAGTATTAGGGGAGGTGGCACAGATACGCAGTATTTT
cdr3_aa: CASSIRGGGTDTQYF
clone_size: once
v_call: TRBV19
j_call: TRBJ2-3
d_call: .

cdr3_nt: TGTGCCAGCAGGAAAACCGGGACAGGGTGGGAGACCCAGTACTTC
cdr3_aa: CASRKTGTGWETQYF
clone_size: once
v_call: TRBV14
j_call: TRBJ2-5
d_call: TRBD1

cdr3_nt: TGTGCCACCAGGGAAGAGGAGGGGGGGGATCAAGAGACCCAGTACTTC
cdr3_aa: CATREEEGGDQETQYF
clone_size: once
v_call: TRBV24-1
j_call: TRBJ2-5
d_call: .

cdr3_nt: TGTGCCAGCAGCTTCTATCCGGGGGCCGGGGAGCTGTTTTTT
cdr3_aa: CASSFYPGAGELFF
clone_size: .
v_call: TRBV7-3
j_call: TRBJ2-2
d_call: .

cdr3_nt: TGTGCCAGCAGTTCGCACAGGGAGAACACTGAAGCTTTCTTT
cdr3_aa: CASSSHRENTEAFF
clone_size: few
v_call: TRBV6-2/TRBV6-3
j_call: TRBJ1-1
d_call: .

cdr3_nt: TGTGCCAGCAGCTTAGGATTAGGGGGAGCCGGGGAGCTGTTTTTT
cdr3_aa: CASSLGLGGAGELFF
clone_size: .
v_call: TRBV7-3
j_call: TRBJ2-2
d_call: .

cdr3_nt: TGTGCCAGCAGTGTTTTAGGACAGGGGGAAAAACTGTTTTTT
cdr3_aa: CASSVLGQGEKLFF
clone_size: .
v_call: TRBV2
j_call: TRBJ1-4
d_call: TRBD1

cdr3_nt: TGTGCCAGCAAACTGAACTCTGGAAACACCATATATTTT
cdr3_aa: CASKLNSGNTIYF
clone_size: .
v_call: TRBV2
j_call: TRBJ1-3
d_call: .

cdr3_nt: TGTGCCAGCAGCCCTAGCGGGGGGGGTTTGGCAGATACGCAGTATTTT
cdr3_aa: CASSPSGGGLADTQYF
clone_size: .
v_call: TRBV3-1/TRBV3-2
j_call: TRBJ2-3
d_call: TRBD2

cdr3_nt: TGTGCCAGCAGGGCGACAGGGCCGACTTACAATGAGCAGTTCTTC
cdr3_aa: CASRATGPTYNEQFF
clone_size: .
v_call: TRBV5-4
j_call: TRBJ2-1
d_call: TRBD1

cdr3_nt: TGTGCCAGCTCACCAATTAGGACAATTAATGAGCAGTTCTTC
cdr3_aa: CASSPIRTINEQFF
clone_size: once
v_call: TRBV18
j_call: TRBJ2-1
d_call: .

cdr3_nt: TGTGCCAGCAGCTTGAGGGGGCATGAGCAGTTCTTC
cdr3_aa: CASSLRGHEQFF
clone_size: .
v_call: TRBV5-5
j_call: TRBJ2-1
d_call: TRBD1

cdr3_nt: TGTGCCAGCAGTTATCACCCACGGGACGAGCAGTACTTC
cdr3_aa: CASSYHPRDEQYF
clone_size: .
v_call: TRBV6-2/TRBV6-3
j_call: TRBJ2-7
d_call: .

cdr3_nt: TGCGCCAGCAGCCCAGGCCGAGGGGGTGGTGAAAAACTGTTTTTT
cdr3_aa: CASSPGRGGGEKLFF
clone_size: .
v_call: TRBV4-1
j_call: TRBJ1-4
d_call: .

cdr3_nt: TGTGCCAGCAGCCAAGACTCAGGGGGTACTGAAGCTTTCTTT
cdr3_aa: CASSQDSGGTEAFF
clone_size: .
v_call: TRBV3-1/TRBV3-2
j_call: TRBJ1-1
d_call: TRBD1

cdr3_nt: TGTGCCAGCAGCTTCGGGGGGAACATTCAGTACTTC
cdr3_aa: CASSFGGNIQYF
clone_size: .
v_call: TRBV28
j_call: TRBJ2-4
d_call: TRBD2

cdr3_nt: TGTGCCAGCACCTCTACAGGGGTTACAGATACGCAGTATTTT
cdr3_aa: CASTSTGVTDTQYF
clone_size: .
v_call: TRBV28
j_call: TRBJ2-3
d_call: TRBD1

cdr3_nt: TGTGCCAGCAGTTTAGAGGCGGGGGGAGGGAACGAGCAGTACTTC
cdr3_aa: CASSLEAGGGNEQYF
clone_size: .
v_call: TRBV27
j_call: TRBJ2-7
d_call: TRBD2

cdr3_nt: TGTGCCAGCAGCCCCCTCGGGGGCAGGGGGCAAGAGACCCAGTACTTC
cdr3_aa: CASSPLGGRGQETQYF
clone_size: .
v_call: TRBV7-6
j_call: TRBJ2-5
d_call: .

cdr3_nt: TGTGCCAGTAGTATCGGCGGGGGAAACACTGAAGCTTTCTTT
cdr3_aa: CASSIGGGNTEAFF
clone_size: .
v_call: TRBV19
j_call: TRBJ1-1
d_call: .

cdr3_nt: TGTGCCAGCAGGGACAGGGCCGGGGATTCACCCCTCCACTTT
cdr3_aa: CASRDRAGDSPLHF
clone_size: .
v_call: TRBV5-6
j_call: TRBJ1-6
d_call: TRBD1

cdr3_nt: TGTGCCAGCAGCTTGGGAAGGGGGCAAGAGACCCAGTACTTC
cdr3_aa: CASSLGRGQETQYF
clone_size: .
v_call: TRBV7-9
j_call: TRBJ2-5
d_call: .

cdr3_nt: TGTGCCAGCAAAGGACTAGCGGGGGGGAGCTACAATGAGCAGTTCTTC
cdr3_aa: CASKGLAGGSYNEQFF
clone_size: few
v_call: TRBV2
j_call: TRBJ2-1
d_call: TRBD2

cdr3_nt: TGTGCCAGCAGCGCCGACAGGGTGAACACAGATACGCAGTATTTT
cdr3_aa: CASSADRVNTDTQYF
clone_size: .
v_call: TRBV7-9
j_call: TRBJ2-3
d_call: TRBD1

cdr3_nt: TGTGCCAGCAGCGACCGACACTTTAGCGATGAAAAACTGTTTTTT
cdr3_aa: CASSDRHFSDEKLFF
clone_size: .
v_call: TRBV7-2
j_call: TRBJ1-4
d_call: .

cdr3_nt: TGCGCCAGCACCCTCCGGGACAGGGGGCTTTCTGGAAACACCATATATTTT
cdr3_aa: CASTLRDRGLSGNTIYF
clone_size: once
v_call: TRBV4-1
j_call: TRBJ1-3
d_call: TRBD1

cdr3_nt: TGTGCCAGCAGCGAGGGCAGGGACTATGGCTACACCTTC
cdr3_aa: CASSEGRDYGYTF
clone_size: medium-sized
v_call: TRBV9
j_call: TRBJ1-2
d_call: .

cdr3_nt: TGTGCCAGCAGTGAAGCGCCATGGGGAGGCACTGAAGCTTTCTTT
cdr3_aa: CASSEAPWGGTEAFF
clone_size: .
v_call: TRBV2
j_call: TRBJ1-1
d_call: .

cdr3_nt: TGTGCCAGCTCCCCACTATCACCTAGCGACGGTGAGCAGTTCTTC
cdr3_aa: CASSPLSPSDGEQFF
clone_size: .
v_call: TRBV18
j_call: TRBJ2-1
d_call: .

cdr3_nt: TGTGCCAGCAAGAGGGGACTAGCACAAGAGACCCAGTACTTC
cdr3_aa: CASKRGLAQETQYF
clone_size: .
v_call: TRBV7-2
j_call: TRBJ2-5
d_call: TRBD2

cdr3_nt: TGCGCCAGCAGCTTGGCGTTGGGACAGGGGGAAGAGACCCAGTACTTC
cdr3_aa: CASSLALGQGEETQYF
clone_size: once
v_call: TRBV5-1
j_call: TRBJ2-5
d_call: TRBD1

cdr3_nt: TGTGCCAGCAGTTTACCGGGCTCCTATAATTCACCCCTCCACTTT
cdr3_aa: CASSLPGSYNSPLHF
clone_size: .
v_call: TRBV27
j_call: TRBJ1-6
d_call: .

cdr3_nt: TGTGCCAGCAGCTTCCGGGACAGCTCCTACGAGCAGTACTTC
cdr3_aa: CASSFRDSSYEQYF
clone_size: .
v_call: TRBV2
j_call: TRBJ2-7
d_call: TRBD1

cdr3_nt: TGTGCCACCAGTGATTCTCCCGGGACAGGGGTAACAGATACGCAGTATTTT
cdr3_aa: CATSDSPGTGVTDTQYF
clone_size: .
v_call: TRBV24-1
j_call: TRBJ2-3
d_call: TRBD1

cdr3_nt: TGCGCCAGCAGCTTGGCCCTAGGGGACACCGGGGAGCTGTTTTTT
cdr3_aa: CASSLALGDTGELFF
clone_size: .
v_call: TRBV5-1
j_call: TRBJ2-2
d_call: .

cdr3_nt: TGTGCCAGCCGAGACAGGGAAACTGAAGCTTTCTTT
cdr3_aa: CASRDRETEAFF
clone_size: .
v_call: TRBV6-5
j_call: TRBJ1-1
d_call: TRBD1